This T cell receptor (beta chain) was identified during a study of a mutant IDH1 vaccine in newly diagnosed glioma. Clones were sequenced by immunoSEQ multiplex PCR, and TCRdb holds only the in-frame ones, with some missing. The profile shows about 24,000 clones, about nine tenths of them singletons. The sample's time point: baseline, week 1 (first vaccination visit). The treatment is: pre-vaccination baseline after standard-of-care therapy. Germline CDR1 LNHNV, CDR2 YYDKDF (reference sequence). V dropped 2 bases and J dropped 2 bases, with 2 bases sitting between them. The CDR3 loop spans 12 amino acids.

Sample: PBMCs, taken from a glioma patient treated with radiotherapy, temozolomide or both. This chain links TRBV15 with TRBJ2-3; D is uncertain. The sequence was obtained from a man younger than 45 with glioma. CDR3 sequence: CATSRNTDTQYF. The CDR3, as DNA: TGTGCCACCAGCAGAAACACAGATACGCAGTATTTT.